The 8 T cell receptor beta chains in this list originate from one sample, sequenced in a study of T cells after yellow fever vaccination. Each CDR3 protein is one row after TCRdb ran MiXCR on the 5' RACE reads. In the table there are fewer than 450,000 distinct CDR3 sequences, 3% to 4.5% of which are singletons. Specimen: PBMCs, collected 5 days after the yellow fever booster vaccination. The receptor source for this set is a man between 18 and 29 years old who received the YFV17D yellow fever vaccine.

This clonotype was detected only a few times. V usage is TRBV7-8 and J usage is TRBJ1-1, with D possibly being TRBD1 (5 bases). Germline lookup yields CDR1 SGHVS and CDR2 FQNEAQ. The CDR3 contains 18 residues. The ends were cut back, 3 bases at V and 4 bases at J, with 24 bases in the middle. This CDR3 reads CASSFPRGRDEWITEAFF. The CDR3 nucleotides read TGTGCCAGCAGCTTCCCTCGGGGCAGGGATGAGTGGATCACTGAAGCTTTCTTT.

The chain joins TRBV5-1 to TRBJ2-1; 10 bases fit TRBD2. This CDR3 is built from 15 residues. The V and J ends lost 3 bases and 8 bases, in that order; junction bases with no gene match: 8. Germline V gives CDR1 SGHRS, CDR2 YFSETQ. The CDR3 DNA reads as TGCGCCAGCAGCTACACCGGGACTAGCGCCGATGAGCAGTTCTTC. It specifies CASSYTGTSADEQFF.

The J gene is TRBJ1-6, the V gene TRBV4-1; 8 bases align to TRBD1. CDR3 length: 17 residues. Germline assignment: CDR1 MGHRA and CDR2 YSYEKL. V shed 0 bases and J 4 bases; nucleotides not matched to a gene: 5. The CDR3 region has the DNA TGCGCCAGCAGCCAAGAAAGGACAGGGAGATATAATTCACCCCTCCACTTT. Residues: CASSQERTGRYNSPLHF.

About this clonotype: A much more abundant neighbour one base away suggests this may be a read error. The rearrangement joins TRBV12-3 or TRBV12-4 to TRBJ2-3; no clear D. The CDR3 covers 13 residues. The V and J ends lost 3 bases and 1 base respectively, with 5 bases between them. The CDR3 nucleotides read TGTGCCAGCAGTTTCGGCCGCACAGATACGCAGTATTTT. Translating gives CASSFGRTDTQYF.

The chain carries TRBV4-1 and TRBJ1-5; D unclear. The CDR3 has 16 amino acids. Germline V gene lookup returns CDR1 MGHRA and CDR2 YSYEKL. Trimming removed 3 bases at V and 0 bases at J, with 12 bases between. CDR3 sequence reads: CASSHSTAYSNQPQHF. CDR3 coding DNA: TGCGCCAGCAGCCATTCAACAGCCTATAGCAATCAGCCCCAGCATTTT.

CDR3 region: CASSFTPDVSGYTF. CDR3 nucleotide sequence: TGTGCCAGCAGCTTTACGCCAGATGTATCTGGCTACACCTTC. The chain carries TRBV5-5 and TRBJ1-2; unclear D gene. In germline, CDR1 is SGHKS, CDR2 YYEKEE (reference sequence). The CDR3 covers 14 residues. The V end lost 2 bases, the J end lost 7 bases, and 15 bases lay between the germline ends.

V is TRBV20-1 and J is TRBJ1-3; D not certain. There are 15 residues in the CDR3. The V gene's germline CDR1 is DFQATT and CDR2 SNEGSKA (reference sequence). V was cut by 0 bases and J by 0 bases, with 9 bases left in between. The DNA of the CDR3 is TGCAGTGCTAGAGATCGCCAGAGCTCTGGAAACACCATATATTTT. Its protein is CSARDRQSSGNTIYF.

In this sample, this clonotype turned up many times. This rearrangement joins TRBV3-1 to TRBJ1-6; possible D gene TRBD1, 5 bases. V lost 7 bases and J lost 7, with 14 bases in between. Germline CDR1 and CDR2: LGHDT and YNNKEL (reference sequence). The CDR3 loop spans 14 amino acids. The CDR3 loop reads CASTPGRGNSPLHF. The CDR3 DNA reads as TGTGCCAGCACCCCGGGACGGGGGAATTCACCCCTCCACTTT.